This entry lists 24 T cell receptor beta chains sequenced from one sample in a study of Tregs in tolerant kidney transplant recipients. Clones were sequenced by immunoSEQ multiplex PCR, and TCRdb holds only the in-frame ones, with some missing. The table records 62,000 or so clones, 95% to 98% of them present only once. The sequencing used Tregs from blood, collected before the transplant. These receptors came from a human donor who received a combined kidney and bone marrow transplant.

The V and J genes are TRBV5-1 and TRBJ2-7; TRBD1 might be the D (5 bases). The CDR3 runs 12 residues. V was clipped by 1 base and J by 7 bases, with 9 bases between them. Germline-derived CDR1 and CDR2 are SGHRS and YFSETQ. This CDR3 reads CASSLTRQEQYF. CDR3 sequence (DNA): TGCGCCAGCAGCTTGACCCGACAGGAGCAGTACTTC.

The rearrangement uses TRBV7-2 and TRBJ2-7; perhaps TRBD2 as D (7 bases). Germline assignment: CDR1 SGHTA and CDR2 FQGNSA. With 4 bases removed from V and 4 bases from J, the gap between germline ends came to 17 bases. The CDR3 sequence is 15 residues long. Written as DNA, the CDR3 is TGTGCCAGCAGCTCCGAATGGGGGGGCGGTTACGAGCAGTACTTC. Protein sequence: CASSSEWGGGYEQYF.

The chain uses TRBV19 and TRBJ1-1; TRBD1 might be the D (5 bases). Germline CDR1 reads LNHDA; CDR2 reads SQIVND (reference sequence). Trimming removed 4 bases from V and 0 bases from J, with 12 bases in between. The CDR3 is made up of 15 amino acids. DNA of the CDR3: TGTGCCAGTAGTAAGATGTCAGGGATGAACACTGAAGCTTTCTTT. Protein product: CASSKMSGMNTEAFF. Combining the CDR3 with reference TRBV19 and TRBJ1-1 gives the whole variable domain DGGITQSPKYLFRKEGQNVTLSCEQNLNHDAMYWYRQDPGQGLRLIYYSQIVNDFQKGDIAEGYSVSREKKESFPLTVTSAQKNPTAFYLCASSKMSGMNTEAFFGQGTRLTVV.

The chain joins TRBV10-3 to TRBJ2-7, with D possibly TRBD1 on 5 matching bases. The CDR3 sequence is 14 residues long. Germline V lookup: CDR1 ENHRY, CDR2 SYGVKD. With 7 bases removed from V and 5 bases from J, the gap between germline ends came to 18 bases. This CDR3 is CAIKNRTSIDEQYF. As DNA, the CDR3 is TGTGCCATCAAGAATAGGACATCCATCGACGAGCAGTACTTC.

The CDR3 loop reads CATSRVAGTDTQYF. CDR3 sequence (DNA): TGTGCCACCAGCAGAGTGGCTGGCACAGATACGCAGTATTTT. The chain uses TRBV15 and TRBJ2-3, with D unresolved. From germline, CDR1 is LNHNV and CDR2 YYDKDF (reference sequence). With 1 base removed from V and 1 base from J, the gap between germline ends came to 6 bases. The CDR3 runs to 14 residues.

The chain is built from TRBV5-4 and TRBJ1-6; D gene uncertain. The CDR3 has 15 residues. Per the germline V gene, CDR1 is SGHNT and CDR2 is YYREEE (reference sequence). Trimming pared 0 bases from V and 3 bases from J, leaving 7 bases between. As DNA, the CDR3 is TGTGCCAGCAGCTTGGGGGCGCACTATAATTCACCCCTCCACTTT. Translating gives CASSLGAHYNSPLHF.

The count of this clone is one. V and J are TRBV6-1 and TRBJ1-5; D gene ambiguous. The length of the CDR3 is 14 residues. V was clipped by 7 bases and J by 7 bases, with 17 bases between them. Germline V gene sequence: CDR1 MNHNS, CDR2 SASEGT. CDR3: CASNPLRVDQPQHF. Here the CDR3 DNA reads TGTGCCAGCAACCCTCTCCGGGTAGACCAGCCCCAGCATTTT.

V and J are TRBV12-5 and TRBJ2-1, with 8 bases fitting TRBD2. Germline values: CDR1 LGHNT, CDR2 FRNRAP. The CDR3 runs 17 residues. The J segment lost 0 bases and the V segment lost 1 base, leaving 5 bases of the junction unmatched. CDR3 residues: CASGLARTSGSYNEQFF. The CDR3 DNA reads TGTGCTAGTGGTTTGGCCAGAACTAGCGGCTCCTACAATGAGCAGTTCTTC.

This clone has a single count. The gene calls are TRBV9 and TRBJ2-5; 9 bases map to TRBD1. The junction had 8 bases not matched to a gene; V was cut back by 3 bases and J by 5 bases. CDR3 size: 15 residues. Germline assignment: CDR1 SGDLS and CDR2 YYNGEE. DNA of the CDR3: TGTGCCAGCAGCGAGCCTACAGGGGGCTTTGAGACCCAGTACTTC. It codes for CASSEPTGGFETQYF.

CDR3 loop: CASSGSERSTGELFF. CDR3 sequence (DNA): TGCGCCAGCAGCGGGTCAGAGCGGTCGACCGGGGAGCTGTTTTTT. The rearrangement links TRBV5-1 to TRBJ2-2; TRBD2 is a possible D gene (5 bases). This CDR3 is built from 15 residues. Per germline, CDR1 SGHRS and CDR2 YFSETQ. Trimming removed 4 bases from V and 5 bases from J, with 15 bases in between. Full variable domain (rest looked up from reference TRBV5-1 and TRBJ2-2): KAGVTQTPRYLIKTRGQQVTLSCSPISGHRSVSWYQQTPGQGLQFLFEYFSETQRNKGNFPGRFSGRQFSNSRSEMNVSTLELGDSALYLCASSGSERSTGELFFGEGSRLTVL.

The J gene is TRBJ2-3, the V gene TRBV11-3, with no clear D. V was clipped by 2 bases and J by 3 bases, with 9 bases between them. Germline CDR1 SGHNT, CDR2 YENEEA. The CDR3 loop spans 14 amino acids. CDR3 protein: CASSLYGVTDTQYF. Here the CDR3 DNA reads TGTGCCAGCAGCTTATACGGAGTAACAGATACGCAGTATTTT. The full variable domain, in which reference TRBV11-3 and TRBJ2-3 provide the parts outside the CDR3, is EAGVVQSPRYKIIEKKQPVAFWCNPISGHNTLYWYLQNLGQGPELLIRYENEEAVDDSQLPKDRFSAERLKGVDSTLKIQPAELGDSAVYLCASSLYGVTDTQYFGPGTRLTVL.

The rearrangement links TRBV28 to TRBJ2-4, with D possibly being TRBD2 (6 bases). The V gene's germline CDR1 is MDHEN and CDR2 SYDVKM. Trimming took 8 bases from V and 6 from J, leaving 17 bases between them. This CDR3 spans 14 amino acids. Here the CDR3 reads CASSTRGYGNIQYF. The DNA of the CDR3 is TGTGCCAGCTCGACCCGGGGGTACGGAAACATTCAGTACTTC.

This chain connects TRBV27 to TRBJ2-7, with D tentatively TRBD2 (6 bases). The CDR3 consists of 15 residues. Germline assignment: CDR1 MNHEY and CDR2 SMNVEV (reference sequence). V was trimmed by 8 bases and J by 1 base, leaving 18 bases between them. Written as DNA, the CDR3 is TGTGCCAGCCGAAAAGGAGGGGATCTATCCTACGAGCAGTACTTC. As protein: CASRKGGDLSYEQYF.

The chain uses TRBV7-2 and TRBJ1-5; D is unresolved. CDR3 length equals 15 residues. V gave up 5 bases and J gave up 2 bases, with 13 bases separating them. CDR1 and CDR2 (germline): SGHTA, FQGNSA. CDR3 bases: TGTGCCAGCAGCCCGGGTCGTTGGGGCAATCAGCCCCAGCATTTT. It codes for CASSPGRWGNQPQHF.

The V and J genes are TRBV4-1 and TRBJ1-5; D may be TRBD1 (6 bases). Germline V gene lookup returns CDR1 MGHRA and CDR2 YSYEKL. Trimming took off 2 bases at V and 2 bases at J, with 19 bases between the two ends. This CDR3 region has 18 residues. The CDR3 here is CASSQSRFGAGGNQPQHF. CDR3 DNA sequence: TGCGCCAGCAGCCAAAGTCGGTTCGGGGCAGGGGGCAATCAGCCCCAGCATTTT.

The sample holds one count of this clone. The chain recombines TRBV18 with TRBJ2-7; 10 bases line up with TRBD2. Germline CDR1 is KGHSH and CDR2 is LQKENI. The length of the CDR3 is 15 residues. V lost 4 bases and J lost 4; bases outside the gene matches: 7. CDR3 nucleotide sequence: TGTGCCAGCTCACTTGGCCCGGGACTAGCGTACGAGCAGTACTTC. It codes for CASSLGPGLAYEQYF.

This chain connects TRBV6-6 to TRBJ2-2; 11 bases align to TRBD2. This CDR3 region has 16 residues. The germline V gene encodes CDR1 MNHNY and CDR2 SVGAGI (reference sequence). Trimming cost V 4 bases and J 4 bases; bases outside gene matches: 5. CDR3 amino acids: CASSFLSGGGTGELFF. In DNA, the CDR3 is TGTGCCAGCAGTTTTCTTAGCGGGGGGGGCACCGGGGAGCTGTTTTTT.

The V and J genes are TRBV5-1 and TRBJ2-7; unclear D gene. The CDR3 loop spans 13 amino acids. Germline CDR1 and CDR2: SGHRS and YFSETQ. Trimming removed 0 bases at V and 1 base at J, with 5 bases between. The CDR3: CASSLDRSYEQYF. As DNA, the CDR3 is TGCGCCAGCAGCTTGGACAGATCCTACGAGCAGTACTTC.

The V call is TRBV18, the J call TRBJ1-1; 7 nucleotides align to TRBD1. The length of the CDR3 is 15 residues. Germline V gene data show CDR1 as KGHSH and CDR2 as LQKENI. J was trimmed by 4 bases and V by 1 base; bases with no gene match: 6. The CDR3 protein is CASSPQTGLGTEAFF. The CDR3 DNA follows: TGTGCCAGCTCACCACAGACAGGGTTAGGCACTGAAGCTTTCTTT.

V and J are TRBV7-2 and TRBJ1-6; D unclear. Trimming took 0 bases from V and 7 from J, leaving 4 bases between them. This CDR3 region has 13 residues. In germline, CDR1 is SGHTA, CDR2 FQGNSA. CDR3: CASSLARNSPLHF. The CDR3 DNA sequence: TGTGCCAGCAGCTTAGCGAGGAATTCACCCCTCCACTTT.

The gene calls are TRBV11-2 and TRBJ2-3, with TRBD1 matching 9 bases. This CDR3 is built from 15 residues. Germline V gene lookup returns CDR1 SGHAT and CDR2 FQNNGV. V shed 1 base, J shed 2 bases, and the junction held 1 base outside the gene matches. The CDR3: CASSLGTGDTDTQYF. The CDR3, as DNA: TGTGCCAGCAGCTTAGGGACAGGGGACACAGATACGCAGTATTTT.

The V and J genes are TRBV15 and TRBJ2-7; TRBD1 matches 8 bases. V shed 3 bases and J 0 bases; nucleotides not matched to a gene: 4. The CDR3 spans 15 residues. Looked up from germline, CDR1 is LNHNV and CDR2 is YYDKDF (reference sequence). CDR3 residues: CATSRGRGLSYEQYF. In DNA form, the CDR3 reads TGTGCCACCAGCAGGGGCAGGGGGCTCTCCTACGAGCAGTACTTC. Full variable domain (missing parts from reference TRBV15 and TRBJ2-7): DAMVIQNPRYQVTQFGKPVTLSCSQTLNHNVMYWYQQKSSQAPKLLFHYYDKDFNNEADTPDNFQSRRPNTSFCFLDIRSPGLGDTAMYLCATSRGRGLSYEQYFGPGTRLTVT.

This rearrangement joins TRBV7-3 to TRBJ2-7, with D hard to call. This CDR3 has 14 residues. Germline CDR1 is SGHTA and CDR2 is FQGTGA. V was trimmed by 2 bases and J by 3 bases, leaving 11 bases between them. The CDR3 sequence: CASSLGSGYYEQYF. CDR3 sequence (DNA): TGTGCCAGCAGCTTAGGGTCAGGATACTACGAGCAGTACTTC.

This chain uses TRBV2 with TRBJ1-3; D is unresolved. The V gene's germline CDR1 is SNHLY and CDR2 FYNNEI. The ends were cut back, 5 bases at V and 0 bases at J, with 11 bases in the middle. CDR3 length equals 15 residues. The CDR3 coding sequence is TGTGCCAGCAGTCCCAGGATTTACTCTGGAAACACCATATATTTT. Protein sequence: CASSPRIYSGNTIYF.